The 31 T cell receptor beta chains in this list originate from one sample, sequenced in a study of cytomegalovirus exposure and HLA in healthy donors. The PCR was carried out with 60 Vbeta primers and 13 Jbeta primers. Data came from immunoSEQ multiplex PCR; TCRdb stores just in-frame clones and leaves some out. The sample has about 150,000 clones, roughly 80% seen once. Sequences were obtained from PBMCs. Receptors originate from a man aged 35 to 55 in good health and CMV-seropositive.

This clone was recorded once. V and J are TRBV7-2 and TRBJ2-1; D is perhaps TRBD2 (6 bases). CDR1 is SGHTA and CDR2 is FQGNSA in the germline V gene. This CDR3 has 13 amino acids. Trimming stripped 1 base from V and 9 bases from J, with 10 bases between. The DNA of the CDR3 is TGTGCCAGCAGCTTAGAGTCCGGGGGTGAGCAGTTCTTC. The encoded protein is CASSLESGGEQFF.

The V gene is TRBV28, the J gene TRBJ1-2, with a weak D call TRBD1 (5 bases). CDR1 MDHEN and CDR2 SYDVKM come from the germline V gene. V was shortened by 2 bases and J by 3 bases, with 10 bases between the two germline ends. The CDR3 has 14 residues. CDR3 sequence: CASSLATGDYGYTF. DNA of the CDR3: TGTGCCAGCAGTTTAGCAACAGGCGACTATGGCTACACCTTC.

The rearrangement uses TRBV6-1 and TRBJ1-5, with D unclear. CDR3 length equals 16 residues. With 2 bases removed from V and 7 bases from J, the gap between germline ends came to 18 bases. Germline loops: CDR1 MNHNS, CDR2 SASEGT. CDR3 region: CASSESGLGSWQPQHF. DNA of the CDR3: TGTGCCAGCAGTGAAAGCGGATTGGGGTCATGGCAGCCCCAGCATTTT.

The sample holds a few counts of this clone. The V call is TRBV2, the J call TRBJ1-2; D may be TRBD1 (6 bases). Germline V gene lookup returns CDR1 SNHLY and CDR2 FYNNEI. This CDR3 comprises 15 residues. The V gene lost 5 bases and the J gene lost 8 bases, with 21 bases spanning the gap. CDR3 protein: CASSPQTGGSLGYTF. The CDR3 nucleotides read TGTGCCAGCAGTCCCCAGACAGGTGGCTCTTTAGGCTACACCTTC.

The chain employs TRBV7-2 and TRBJ2-7; D possibly corresponds to TRBD2 (6 bases). V was shortened by 3 bases and J by 0 bases, with 15 bases between the two germline ends. Germline V lookup: CDR1 SGHTA, CDR2 FQGNSA. This CDR3 has 16 residues. For the CDR3, the DNA is TGTGCCAGCAGCTTCGACCGTGTGGGAGGCTCCTACGAGCAGTACTTC. Encoded protein: CASSFDRVGGSYEQYF. The full variable domain, in which reference TRBV7-2 and TRBJ2-7 provide the parts outside the CDR3, is GAGVSQSPSNKVTEKGKDVELRCDPISGHTALYWYRQSLGQGLEFLIYFQGNSAPDKSGLPSDRFSAERTGGSVSTLTIQRTQQEDSAVYLCASSFDRVGGSYEQYFGPGTRLTVT.

The chain couples TRBV5-1 to TRBJ2-2, with D maybe TRBD2 (5 bases). Germline CDR1 reads SGHRS; CDR2 reads YFSETQ. This CDR3 comprises 16 residues. V gave up 3 bases and J gave up 6 bases, with 18 bases separating them. The CDR3 protein is CASSSDGIGYPGELFF. Written as DNA, the CDR3 is TGCGCCAGCAGCTCCGACGGGATTGGGTACCCCGGGGAGCTGTTTTTT.

DNA of the CDR3: TGTGCCAGCAGCTTAGATCCTAGCGGGAGTAGCACAGATACGCAGTATTTT. Amino acids: CASSLDPSGSSTDTQYF. The V and J genes are TRBV11-2 and TRBJ2-3, with TRBD2 matching 10 bases. V dropped 0 bases and J dropped 0; count of bases not matched to a gene: 3. The CDR3 is 17 amino acids. CDR1 SGHAT and CDR2 FQNNGV come from the germline V gene.

The genes are TRBV27 and TRBJ1-2; the match to TRBD1 covers 8 bases. Germline V lookup: CDR1 MNHEY, CDR2 SMNVEV (reference sequence). The length of the CDR3 is 14 residues. The ends lost 2 bases at V and 6 bases at J; junction bases unmatched: 5. Here the CDR3 DNA reads TGTGCCAGCAGTTTAGGGGGCAGGGGGCATGGCTACACCTTC. Translating gives CASSLGGRGHGYTF.

The CDR3 coding sequence is TGTGCCAGCCGAGTTACAGAATTAAACACTGAAGCTTTCTTT. Its translation is CASRVTELNTEAFF. V gene TRBV18 combines with J gene TRBJ1-1; unclear D gene. Germline V gene sequence: CDR1 KGHSH, CDR2 LQKENI. Trimming removed 8 bases at V and 2 bases at J, with 15 bases between. The CDR3 covers 14 residues.

The chain combines TRBV4-3 with TRBJ2-2; D might be TRBD1 (6 bases). This CDR3 has 16 residues. The germline V gene has CDR1 LGHNA and CDR2 YSLEER. The V end lost 0 bases, the J end lost 3 bases, and 11 bases lay between the germline ends. In DNA form, the CDR3 reads TGCGCCAGCAGCCAAGAGACAGGCGGTTACACCGGGGAGCTGTTTTTT. Translation gives CASSQETGGYTGELFF.

The genes are TRBV7-9 and TRBJ2-2, with 7 bases fitting TRBD2. In germline, CDR1 is SEHNR, CDR2 FQNEAQ (reference sequence). CDR3 size: 15 residues. The junction had 0 bases not matched to a gene; V was cut back by 2 bases and J by 0 bases. CDR3 coding DNA: TGTGCCAGCAGCTTACGGGGGGCGAACACCGGGGAGCTGTTTTTT. As protein: CASSLRGANTGELFF.

This chain uses TRBV7-2 with TRBJ2-2; 8 bases align to TRBD2. This CDR3 has 15 amino acids. Germline lookup yields CDR1 SGHTA and CDR2 FQGNSA. V trimming: 1 base; J trimming: 7 bases; junction bases outside the gene matches: 5. The chain's CDR3 is CASSLVTGTSGELFF. The DNA of the CDR3 is TGTGCCAGCAGCTTAGTCACCGGGACTAGCGGGGAGCTGTTTTTT.

The chain couples TRBV11-1 to TRBJ2-7; 7 bases align to TRBD2. The CDR3 sequence is 17 residues long. Germline trimming cut 2 bases from V and 2 bases from J; bases unmatched to any gene: 12. In germline, CDR1 is SGHAT, CDR2 FQDESV (reference sequence). CDR3 DNA: TGTGCCAGCAGCTTAACGGATTGGGCTAGCGGCACCTACGAGCAGTACTTC. Amino acid sequence: CASSLTDWASGTYEQYF.

V gene TRBV10-3 combines with J gene TRBJ2-3; TRBD2 matches at 7 bases. Germline assignment: CDR1 ENHRY and CDR2 SYGVKD. With V trimmed by 2 bases and J by 2 bases, 7 bases remained unmatched. CDR3 size: 16 residues. This chain's CDR3 is CAISERAGSATDTQYF. DNA for the CDR3: TGTGCCATCAGTGAGCGAGCGGGGTCCGCCACAGATACGCAGTATTTT.

V and J are TRBV18 and TRBJ2-1; 10 nucleotides agree with TRBD2. The junction had 6 bases not matched to a gene; V was cut back by 2 bases and J by 5 bases. The CDR3 spans 16 residues. The germline V gene encodes CDR1 KGHSH and CDR2 LQKENI. CDR3 sequence reads: CASSPSRAGGDNEQFF. The CDR3 nucleotides read TGTGCCAGCTCACCAAGTCGAGCGGGAGGGGACAATGAGCAGTTCTTC.

The chain has TRBV5-5 and TRBJ2-7; D perhaps matches TRBD2 (5 bases). The CDR3 has 14 residues. Trimming removed 0 bases at V and 3 bases at J, with 10 bases between. Germline V lookup: CDR1 SGHKS, CDR2 YYEKEE (reference sequence). The CDR3 coding sequence is TGTGCCAGCAGCTTGGTCCGGGAAAACTACGAGCAGTACTTC. Its protein is CASSLVRENYEQYF.

The chain has TRBV11-2 and TRBJ2-1; TRBD2 matches at 7 bases. After removal of 8 bases from V and 9 bases from J, the junction contained 13 bases not matched to a gene. The CDR3 runs to 14 residues. The germline CDR1 and CDR2 sequences are SGHAT and FQNNGV. CDR3 DNA sequence: TGTGCCAGCGGATCGGAAGCGGGAATGCGTGAGCAGTTCTTC. Translated: CASGSEAGMREQFF.

This clone was picked up a small number of times. V gene TRBV4-1 combines with J gene TRBJ2-7; 9 nucleotides align to TRBD2. Germline loops: CDR1 MGHRA, CDR2 YSYEKL. Trimming cost V 0 bases and J 5 bases; bases outside gene matches: 5. This CDR3 is 15 amino acids long. CDR3 DNA: TGCGCCAGCAGCCAAGAAGGTAGCGGGAGACACGAGCAGTACTTC. This sequence encodes CASSQEGSGRHEQYF.

The CDR3 reads CASSATGSPYEQYF. The CDR3 DNA reads TGTGCCAGCAGCGCGACAGGGTCCCCATACGAGCAGTACTTC. This chain joins TRBV21-1 and TRBJ2-7; TRBD1 is taken as the D call from the table, unchecked against the DNA. TRBV21-1 is a pseudogene locus. This CDR3 is built from 14 residues.

This chain uses TRBV4-2 with TRBJ2-5, with no clear D. Looked up from germline, CDR1 is LGHNA and CDR2 is YNFKEQ. The CDR3 spans 13 residues. Trimming took 3 bases from V and 1 from J, leaving 6 bases between them. In DNA, the CDR3 is TGTGCCAGCAGCCAGTCCTTCCAAGAGACCCAGTACTTC. The encoded protein is CASSQSFQETQYF.

The rearrangement uses TRBV25-1 and TRBJ2-5, with 8 bases identical to TRBD2. Trimming cost V 7 bases and J 0 bases; bases outside gene matches: 13. The CDR3 runs to 17 residues. Germline lookup yields CDR1 MGHDK and CDR2 SYGVNS. The CDR3 spells CASTGLAVNIDQETQYF. Here the CDR3 DNA reads TGTGCCAGCACTGGACTAGCCGTAAACATAGACCAAGAGACCCAGTACTTC.

The chain is built from TRBV14 and TRBJ2-5; TRBD2 matches 7 bases. In germline, CDR1 is SGHDN, CDR2 FVKESK. With V trimmed by 1 base and J by 4 bases, 3 bases remained unmatched. CDR3 length: 14 residues. The chain's CDR3 is CASSQGTSAETQYF. The CDR3 region has the DNA TGTGCCAGCAGCCAAGGAACTAGCGCAGAGACCCAGTACTTC.

Comment on this clone: Within the sample, other DNA sequences also encode this same CDR3. The V call is TRBV18, the J call TRBJ1-3; no reliable D call. V gave up 3 bases and J gave up 0 bases, with 9 bases separating them. The CDR3 contains 15 residues. Germline V gives CDR1 KGHSH, CDR2 LQKENI. DNA for the CDR3: TGTGCCAGCTCACCTCGAGATAGCTCTGGAAACACCATATATTTT. This sequence encodes CASSPRDSSGNTIYF.

V usage is TRBV18 and J usage is TRBJ2-7; 12 nucleotides line up with TRBD2. The length of the CDR3 is 16 residues. The junction had 2 bases not matched to a gene; V was cut back by 2 bases and J by 0 bases. Germline CDR1 and CDR2: KGHSH and LQKENI. The CDR3 coding sequence is TGTGCCAGCTCACCAGGACTAGCGGGAAACTCCTACGAGCAGTACTTC. Translating gives CASSPGLAGNSYEQYF.

This clone appeared a single time. The V gene is TRBV29-1, the J gene TRBJ2-1; no definite D call. Germline CDR1 and CDR2: SQVTM and ANQGSEA. The CDR3 has 14 residues. V lost 0 bases, J lost 0 bases, and 6 bases lay in between. The CDR3 reads CSVEDRSSYNEQFF. The CDR3 nucleotides read TGCAGCGTTGAAGATCGGAGCTCCTACAATGAGCAGTTCTTC.

This clone was detected only a few times. The CDR3: CASSGRDSSNQPQHF. In DNA form, the CDR3 reads TGTGCCAGCAGTGGTCGGGACAGTAGCAATCAGCCCCAGCATTTT. This chain connects TRBV28 to TRBJ1-5; 7 positions agree with TRBD1. Germline V CDR1 and CDR2: MDHEN, SYDVKM. CDR3 length equals 15 residues. Losses at the gene ends were 5 bases for V and 0 bases for J; bases not matched to a gene: 4.

The rearrangement uses TRBV9 and TRBJ1-1, with TRBD1 as a possible D gene (5 bases). V was trimmed by 1 base and J by 10 bases, leaving 17 bases between them. CDR3 length: 14 residues. CDR1 and CDR2 (germline): SGDLS, YYNGEE. The CDR3 coding sequence is TGTGCCAGCAGCGTAACTGGACAATTGGGCCGAGCTTTCTTT. Protein sequence: CASSVTGQLGRAFF.

The J gene is TRBJ1-2, the V gene TRBV6-5, with TRBD1 as a possible D gene (5 bases). Trimming took off 7 bases at V and 7 bases at J, with 16 bases between the two ends. The CDR3 runs 13 residues. From germline, CDR1 is MNHEY and CDR2 SVGAGI. DNA of the CDR3: TGTGCCAGCACCGAACTCCAGGGAAGTGGCTACACCTTC. Translated, it gives CASTELQGSGYTF.

CDR3 region: CASSTGGTGELFF. The CDR3 coding sequence is TGTGCCAGCAGTACCGGGGGGACCGGGGAGCTGTTTTTT. V gene TRBV9 combines with J gene TRBJ2-2; 7 bases match TRBD2. This CDR3 has 13 residues. Trimming at V came to 5 bases and at J to 5 bases, leaving 3 bases not matched to a gene. Germline values: CDR1 SGDLS, CDR2 YYNGEE.

The chain links TRBV19 to TRBJ2-7, with 13 bases fitting TRBD2. Looked up from germline, CDR1 is LNHDA and CDR2 is SQIVND (reference sequence). The CDR3 loop spans 15 amino acids. The V and J ends lost 4 bases and 7 bases, in that order; junction bases with no gene match: 7. The CDR3 DNA reads TGTGCCAGTAGTAGAGCGGGACTAGCGGGATCAGAGCAGTACTTC. This encodes CASSRAGLAGSEQYF.

The V gene is TRBV2, the J gene TRBJ2-5; no clear D gene. The ends were cut back, 7 bases at V and 4 bases at J, with 13 bases in the middle. The germline CDR1 and CDR2 sequences are SNHLY and FYNNEI. There are 13 residues in the CDR3. CDR3 region: CASIPGSGETQYF. CDR3 nucleotides: TGTGCCAGCATCCCCGGGTCGGGAGAGACCCAGTACTTC.